This T cell receptor beta chain was observed in a study of cytomegalovirus exposure and HLA in healthy donors. Findings and caveats of the study: According to reports, the classifier identified cytomegalovirus status with high specificity and sensitivity.

V was pared by 4 bases and J by 9 bases, with 8 bases between. CDR3 length: 11 amino acids. The germline V gene has CDR1 SGHRS and CDR2 YFSETQ. With respect to this clone: Its target is unknown.

PCR primers comprised 60 Vbeta and 13 Jbeta primers. Repertoires were generated with immunoSEQ multiplex PCR, while TCRdb's copy carries only in-frame clones and drops some. The sample has approximately 74,000 clones; 80% to 90% are singletons. This sequence joins TRBV5-1 and TRBJ2-1; D is ambiguous. The source of this sequence is a woman aged 25 to 39 in good health and CMV-seronegative. Sequenced sample: PBMCs. CDR3: CASSLDTEQFF. The CDR3, as DNA: TGCGCCAGCAGCCTTGACACTGAGCAGTTCTTC.